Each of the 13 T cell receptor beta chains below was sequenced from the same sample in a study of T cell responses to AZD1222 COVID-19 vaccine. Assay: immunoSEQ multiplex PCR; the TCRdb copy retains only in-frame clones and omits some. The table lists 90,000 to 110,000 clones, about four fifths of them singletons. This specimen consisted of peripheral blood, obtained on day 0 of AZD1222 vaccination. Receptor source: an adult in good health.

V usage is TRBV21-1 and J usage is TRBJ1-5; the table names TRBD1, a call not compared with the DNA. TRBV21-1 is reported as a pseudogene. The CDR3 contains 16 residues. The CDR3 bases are TGTGCCAGCAGACGACAGGGTAAAAGTATACGGCAGCCCCAGCATTTT. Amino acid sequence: CASRRQGKSIRQPQHF.

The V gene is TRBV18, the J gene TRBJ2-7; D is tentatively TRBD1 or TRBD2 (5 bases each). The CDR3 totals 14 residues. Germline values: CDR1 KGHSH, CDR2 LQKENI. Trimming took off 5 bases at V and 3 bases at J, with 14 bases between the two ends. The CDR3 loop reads CASSRRRDHYEQYF. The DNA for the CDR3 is TGTGCCAGCTCAAGGCGCCGGGACCACTACGAGCAGTACTTC.

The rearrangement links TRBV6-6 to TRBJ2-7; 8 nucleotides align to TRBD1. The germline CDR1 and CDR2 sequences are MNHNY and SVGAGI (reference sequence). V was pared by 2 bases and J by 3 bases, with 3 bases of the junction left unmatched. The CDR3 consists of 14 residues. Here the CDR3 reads CASSYRDRSYEQYF. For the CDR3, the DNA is TGTGCCAGCAGTTACCGGGACAGGAGCTACGAGCAGTACTTC.

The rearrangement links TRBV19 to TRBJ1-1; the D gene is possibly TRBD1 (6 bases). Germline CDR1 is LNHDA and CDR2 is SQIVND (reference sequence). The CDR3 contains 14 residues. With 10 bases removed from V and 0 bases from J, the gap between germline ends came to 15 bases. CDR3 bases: TGTGCCACCACGAAGACAGGCCTGAACACTGAAGCTTTCTTT. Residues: CATTKTGLNTEAFF.

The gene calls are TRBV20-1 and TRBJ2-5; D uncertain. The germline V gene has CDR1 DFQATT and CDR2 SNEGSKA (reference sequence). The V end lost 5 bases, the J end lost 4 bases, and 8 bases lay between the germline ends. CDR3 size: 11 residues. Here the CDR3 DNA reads TGCAGTGCTTGGCGGCGAGAGACCCAGTACTTC. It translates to CSAWRRETQYF.

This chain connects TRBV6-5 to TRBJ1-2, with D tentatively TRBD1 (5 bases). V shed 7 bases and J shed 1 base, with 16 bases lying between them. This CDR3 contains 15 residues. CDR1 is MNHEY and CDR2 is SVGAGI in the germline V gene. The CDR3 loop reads CASTRRGEHNYGYTF. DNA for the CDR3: TGTGCCAGCACTAGAAGAGGGGAACATAACTATGGCTACACCTTC.

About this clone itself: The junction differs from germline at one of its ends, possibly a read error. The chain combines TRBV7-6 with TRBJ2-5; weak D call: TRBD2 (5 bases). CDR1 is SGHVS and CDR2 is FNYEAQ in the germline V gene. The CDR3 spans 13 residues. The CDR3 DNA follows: TGTGCCAGCAACTTAGCGATTGAGGAGACCCAGTACTTC. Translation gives CASNLAIEETQYF.

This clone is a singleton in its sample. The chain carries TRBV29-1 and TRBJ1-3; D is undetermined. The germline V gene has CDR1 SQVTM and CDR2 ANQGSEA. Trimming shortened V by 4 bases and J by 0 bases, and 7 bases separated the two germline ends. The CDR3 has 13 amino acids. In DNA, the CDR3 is TGCAGCGTTGCTCCTAGCTCTGGAAACACCATATATTTT. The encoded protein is CSVAPSSGNTIYF.

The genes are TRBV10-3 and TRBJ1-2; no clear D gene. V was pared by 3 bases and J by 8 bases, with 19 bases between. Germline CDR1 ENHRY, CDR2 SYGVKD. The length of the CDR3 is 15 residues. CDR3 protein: CAISDLGFFNGGYTF. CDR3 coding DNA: TGTGCCATCAGTGATTTAGGATTCTTCAATGGAGGCTACACCTTC.

CDR3 loop: CASSHYGTGGGEKLFF. The CDR3 coding sequence is TGTGCCAGCAGCCACTACGGGACGGGGGGCGGTGAAAAACTGTTTTTT. The rearrangement joins TRBV4-2 to TRBJ1-4, with TRBD1 as a possible D gene (6 bases). The CDR3 extends over 16 amino acids. Germline loops: CDR1 LGHNA, CDR2 YNFKEQ. V lost 3 bases and J 7 bases, leaving 18 bases between the germline ends.

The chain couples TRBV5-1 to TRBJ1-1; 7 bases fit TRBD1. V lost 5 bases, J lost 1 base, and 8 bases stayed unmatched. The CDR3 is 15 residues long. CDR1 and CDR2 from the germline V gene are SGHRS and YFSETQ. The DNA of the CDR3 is TGCGCCAGCAGTCAGACAGGGATGGGGAACACTGAAGCTTTCTTT. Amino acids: CASSQTGMGNTEAFF.

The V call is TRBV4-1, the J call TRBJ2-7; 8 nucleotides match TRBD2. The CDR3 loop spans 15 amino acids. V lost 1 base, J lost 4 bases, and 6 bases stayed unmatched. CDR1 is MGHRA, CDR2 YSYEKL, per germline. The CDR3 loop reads CASSQVPAGEYEQYF. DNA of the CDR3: TGCGCCAGCAGCCAAGTCCCAGCGGGGGAGTACGAGCAGTACTTC.

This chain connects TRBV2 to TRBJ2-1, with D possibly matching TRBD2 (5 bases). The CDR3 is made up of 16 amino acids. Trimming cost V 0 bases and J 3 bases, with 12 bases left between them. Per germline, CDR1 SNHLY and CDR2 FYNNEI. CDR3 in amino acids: CASSEATGFHYNEQFF. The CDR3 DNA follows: TGTGCCAGCAGTGAAGCGACGGGATTCCACTACAATGAGCAGTTCTTC.